The 29 T cell receptor beta chains reported below all come from one sample, sequenced in a study of CD8+CD57+ T cells in acquired aplastic anemia. All patients picked for sequencing had shown, by flow cytometry, an expansion of CD8+CD57+ cells. Genomic DNA, serving as template, underwent TCR beta VDJ and CDR3 profiling. TCRdb redid the calling of the reads with MiXCR, one entry per CDR3 protein. The sample records 200,000 to 250,000 distinct CDR3 sequences, 65% being singletons. Source material: sorted CD4+, CD8+, or CD8+CD57+ T cells (not recorded which) from PBMCs. Source of these receptors: a human donor with aplastic anemia.

In this sample, this clonotype turned up many times. V gene TRBV9 combines with J gene TRBJ2-7; the match to TRBD2 covers 11 bases. Per the germline V gene, CDR1 is SGDLS and CDR2 is YYNGEE. After removal of 0 bases from V and 2 bases from J, the junction contained 4 bases not matched to a gene. CDR3 size: 16 residues. The CDR3 coding sequence is TGTGCCAGCAGCGTAGCGACTAGCGGGGATGCCTACGAGCAGTACTTC. Its protein is CASSVATSGDAYEQYF.

The chain employs TRBV19 and TRBJ1-2, with D possibly being TRBD1 (6 bases). The CDR3 has 11 amino acids. Trimming pared 9 bases from V and 6 bases from J, leaving 11 bases between. The germline CDR1 and CDR2 sequences are LNHDA and SQIVND (reference sequence). CDR3 sequence: CASLGGDGYTF. As DNA, the CDR3 is TGTGCCAGCCTGGGGGGCGATGGCTACACCTTC.

V is TRBV9 and J is TRBJ1-3; tentatively, D is TRBD1 (6 bases). The ends were cut back, 6 bases at V and 0 bases at J, with 10 bases in the middle. This CDR3 comprises 14 residues. CDR1 is SGDLS, CDR2 YYNGEE, per germline. The CDR3, as DNA: TGTGCCAGCACTCAGGGGAGCTCTGGAAACACCATATATTTT. This gives the protein CASTQGSSGNTIYF.

The CDR3 DNA follows: TGCAGTGCTAGAGATCGGGGAGTAGGCTCCTATAATTCACCCCTCCACTTT. This encodes CSARDRGVGSYNSPLHF. V is TRBV20-1 and J is TRBJ1-6, with D unresolved. Germline loops: CDR1 DFQATT, CDR2 SNEGSKA (reference sequence). With 0 bases removed from V and 0 bases from J, the gap between germline ends came to 12 bases. The CDR3 totals 17 residues.

Written as DNA, the CDR3 is TGCAGCCCCAAATCTGGGGCCAACGTCCTGACTTTC. Amino acid sequence: CSPKSGANVLTF. The rearrangement uses TRBV29-1 and TRBJ2-6, with D uncertain. Germline CDR1 is SQVTM and CDR2 is ANQGSEA. The CDR3 has 12 residues. The V gene lost 8 bases and the J gene lost 1 base, with 6 bases spanning the gap.

Ten or more counts support this clonotype. The chain has TRBV7-6 and TRBJ2-1; D tentatively fits TRBD1 or TRBD2 (5 bases each). The V end was cut by 0 bases, the J end by 4 bases, with 13 bases between. Germline V gene sequence: CDR1 SGHVS, CDR2 FNYEAQ. The CDR3 extends over 16 amino acids. CDR3 sequence reads: CASSLASGPSYNEQFF. In nucleotides, the CDR3 is TGTGCCAGCAGCTTAGCATCGGGACCATCATACAATGAGCAGTTCTTC.

The chain recombines TRBV19 with TRBJ2-6, with D tentatively TRBD1 (5 bases). This CDR3 is 18 amino acids long. Germline V gene data show CDR1 as LNHDA and CDR2 as SQIVND (reference sequence). Trimming pared 9 bases from V and 1 base from J, leaving 22 bases between. The CDR3 protein is CASFDGGHLISGANVLTF. The DNA of the CDR3 is TGTGCCAGCTTCGATGGCGGACACCTAATATCTGGGGCCAACGTCCTGACTTTC.

The gene calls are TRBV7-9 and TRBJ2-7; the match to TRBD1 covers 9 bases. The CDR3 totals 16 residues. The trim removed 5 bases at V and 3 bases at J, leaving 11 bases unmatched. Germline V gives CDR1 SEHNR, CDR2 FQNEAQ (reference sequence). CDR3: CASSTTQGAKGYEQYF. CDR3 bases: TGTGCCAGCAGCACAACACAGGGGGCGAAGGGCTACGAGCAGTACTTC.

The gene calls are TRBV12-3 or TRBV12-4 and TRBJ2-1; TRBD1 matches 7 bases. The J segment lost 11 bases and the V segment lost 5 bases, leaving 6 bases of the junction unmatched. The CDR3 has 12 amino acids. DNA of the CDR3: TGTGCCAGCAGTATAGACAGGGCAAAGCAGTTCTTC. Amino acid sequence: CASSIDRAKQFF.

This clonotype was counted a few times. The chain is built from TRBV24-1 and TRBJ2-1; possible D gene TRBD1, 5 bases. Germline V CDR1 and CDR2: KGHDR, SFDVKD. V was pared by 4 bases and J by 7 bases, with 19 bases between. CDR3 length equals 16 residues. The CDR3 DNA follows: TGTGCCACCAGTGACCGGACAAGATTCGGGCGGAATGAGCAGTTCTTC. It is translated as CATSDRTRFGRNEQFF.

This clonotype has at least ten counts. V is TRBV12-3 or TRBV12-4 and J is TRBJ2-7; possible D gene TRBD2, 6 bases. CDR3 length: 11 amino acids. V was shortened by 8 bases and J by 1 base, with 6 bases between the two germline ends. The CDR3 region is CASGTSYEQYF. The CDR3 DNA follows: TGTGCCAGCGGGACTTCCTACGAGCAGTACTTC.

The J gene is TRBJ2-3, the V gene TRBV7-8; 7 bases are a match to TRBD1. The CDR3 is made up of 14 amino acids. The junction had 2 bases not matched to a gene; V was cut back by 2 bases and J by 3 bases. Germline assignment: CDR1 SGHVS and CDR2 FQNEAQ. The CDR3 loop reads CASSLSRGTDTQYF. CDR3 nucleotides: TGTGCCAGCAGCTTAAGCAGGGGGACAGATACGCAGTATTTT.

This sequence joins TRBV20-1 and TRBJ1-3, with 7 bases identical to TRBD1. This CDR3 has 14 amino acids. V was clipped by 1 base and J by 5 bases; unmatched bases: 5. The germline CDR1 and CDR2 sequences are DFQATT and SNEGSKA (reference sequence). The DNA for the CDR3 is TGCAGTGCTAGAGGGGGGGACAGTAGAAACACCATATATTTT. The encoded protein is CSARGGDSRNTIYF.

In regard to this clonotype: At one end the junction does not follow the germline gene, possibly because of a read error. J is TRBJ1-4 and V is TRBV7-8, with 7 positions matching TRBD1. Germline CDR1 SGHVS, CDR2 FQNEAQ. The length of the CDR3 is 17 residues. CDR3 nucleotide sequence: TGTGCCAGCAGCTTAGCGGTACTGACAGGGAGGAATGAAAAACTGTCTTTT. It specifies CASSLAVLTGRNEKLSF.

The gene calls are TRBV20-1 and TRBJ1-6, with D unresolved. This CDR3 is built from 12 residues. Germline-derived CDR1 and CDR2 are DFQATT and SNEGSKA (reference sequence). Trimming took off 1 base at V and 14 bases at J, with 12 bases between the two ends. The CDR3 loop reads CSARVLGSSLHF. The CDR3 nucleotides read TGCAGTGCTAGAGTATTAGGGAGCTCCCTCCACTTT.

The chain employs TRBV27 and TRBJ1-1; the D is unclear. CDR1 MNHEY and CDR2 SMNVEV come from the germline V gene (reference sequence). CDR3 length: 13 amino acids. Trimming left V 4 bases short and J 6 bases short, with 12 bases between. CDR3 loop: CASSYGSPAEAFF. The DNA of the CDR3 is TGTGCCAGCAGTTACGGGAGTCCGGCTGAAGCTTTCTTT.

J is TRBJ1-2 and V is TRBV29-1, with 7 bases matching TRBD1. The V and J ends lost 7 bases and 0 bases, in that order; junction bases with no gene match: 5. Germline V gives CDR1 SQVTM, CDR2 ANQGSEA. This CDR3 contains 13 residues. The CDR3 here is CSGKTGTNYGYTF. DNA for the CDR3: TGCAGCGGCAAGACAGGGACTAACTATGGCTACACCTTC. Together with reference TRBV29-1 and TRBJ1-2, the CDR3 gives the full variable domain: SAVISQKPSRDICQRGTSLTIQCQVDSQVTMMFWYRQQPGQSLTLIATANQGSEATYESGFVIDKFPISRPNLTFSTLTVSNMSPEDSSIYLCSGKTGTNYGYTFGSGTRLTVV.

As DNA, the CDR3 is TGTGCCAGCAGTTGGACAGGGGGGAATGAGCAGTTCTTC. As protein: CASSWTGGNEQFF. V usage is TRBV25-1 and J usage is TRBJ2-1; TRBD1 matches 10 bases. Per the germline V gene, CDR1 is MGHDK and CDR2 is SYGVNS. CDR3 length equals 13 residues. Germline trimming cut 5 bases from V and 7 bases from J; bases unmatched to any gene: 2.

This clonotype appeared once. The chain carries TRBV2 and TRBJ1-3, with no clear D. The V gene lost 5 bases and the J gene lost 5 bases, with 10 bases spanning the gap. In germline, CDR1 is SNHLY, CDR2 FYNNEI. The CDR3 contains 13 residues. The CDR3 nucleotides read TGTGCCAGCAGTCACTCAGGAAGAAACACCATATATTTT. Translation gives CASSHSGRNTIYF.

The CDR3 protein is CASSGATGTDTQYF. The CDR3 coding sequence is TGTGCCAGCTCAGGAGCGACCGGCACAGATACGCAGTATTTT. V and J are TRBV9 and TRBJ2-3; D is unclear. The V and J ends lost 7 bases and 1 base respectively, with 13 bases between them. From germline, CDR1 is SGDLS and CDR2 YYNGEE. This CDR3 region has 14 residues.

The chain couples TRBV7-8 to TRBJ2-1; TRBD2 matches 10 bases. The CDR3 length is 16 residues. Germline CDR1 SGHVS, CDR2 FQNEAQ. The V gene end was trimmed by 5 bases and the J gene end by 6 bases; junction bases not matched to a gene: 10. CDR3 sequence (DNA): TGTGCCAGCAGCCCCGAAGCGGGAGGGTTCTCCAATGAGCAGTTCTTC. Translation gives CASSPEAGGFSNEQFF.

The chain combines TRBV10-3 with TRBJ2-1, with 8 bases lining up with TRBD2. The CDR3 spans 14 residues. V lost 4 bases to trimming and J lost 8 bases; unmatched junction nucleotides: 7. Per the germline V gene, CDR1 is ENHRY and CDR2 is SYGVKD. CDR3 coding DNA: TGTGCCATCAGTGTCAACGGGGGGGTAGATGAGCAGTTCTTC. Protein product: CAISVNGGVDEQFF.

The J gene is TRBJ2-1, the V gene TRBV9, with TRBD2 identical over 8 bases. V gave up 4 bases and J gave up 5 bases; unmatched junction bases: 11. The CDR3 sequence is 16 residues long. Germline V gives CDR1 SGDLS, CDR2 YYNGEE. The CDR3 region has the DNA TGTGCCAGCAGCTCCAAGCGGGGGAGGATCGACAATGAGCAGTTCTTC. Its protein is CASSSKRGRIDNEQFF.

The sample holds a few counts of this clonotype. V gene TRBV6-5 combines with J gene TRBJ2-7, with D perhaps TRBD1 or TRBD2 (5 bases each). The CDR3 consists of 14 residues. Trimming stripped 6 bases from V and 7 bases from J, with 19 bases between. Germline V gives CDR1 MNHEY, CDR2 SVGAGI. CDR3 protein: CASRSVPRGREQYF. CDR3 in DNA: TGTGCCAGCAGATCAGTACCGAGGGGTCGGGAGCAGTACTTC.

A single count supports this clonotype. The CDR3 sequence: CASSIGLTSGGADEQFF. The CDR3 DNA is TGTGCCAGTAGTATAGGTCTGACTAGCGGGGGGGCCGATGAGCAGTTCTTC. The chain uses TRBV19 and TRBJ2-1; TRBD2 agrees at 14 bases. The CDR3 covers 17 residues. CDR1 and CDR2 from the germline V gene are LNHDA and SQIVND (reference sequence). Losses at the gene ends were 1 base for V and 8 bases for J; bases not matched to a gene: 7. The complete variable domain, with remaining parts taken from reference TRBV19 and TRBJ2-1, reads DGGITQSPKYLFRKEGQNVTLSCEQNLNHDAMYWYRQDPGQGLRLIYYSQIVNDFQKGDIAEGYSVSREKKESFPLTVTSAQKNPTAFYLCASSIGLTSGGADEQFFGPGTRLTVL.

The J gene is TRBJ2-3, the V gene TRBV20-1, with 7 nucleotides matching TRBD2. CDR1 is DFQATT, CDR2 SNEGSKA, per germline (reference sequence). Unmatched junction bases numbered 8, after V lost 0 bases and J lost 2 bases. The CDR3 spans 16 residues. The CDR3 protein is CSARDGEGLDTDTQYF. The CDR3 bases are TGCAGTGCTAGAGATGGGGAGGGCTTGGACACAGATACGCAGTATTTT.

The CDR3 DNA reads TGTGCCAGTAGTGGCAAGGGGACGACTAATGAAAAACTGTTTTTT. Translated: CASSGKGTTNEKLFF. This rearrangement joins TRBV19 to TRBJ1-4; tentative D call: TRBD1 (5 bases). The germline V gene encodes CDR1 LNHDA and CDR2 SQIVND (reference sequence). With 5 bases removed from V and 2 bases from J, the gap between germline ends came to 12 bases. The CDR3 is 15 amino acids.

The V call is TRBV24-1, the J call TRBJ1-2; D unclear. The CDR3 loop spans 13 amino acids. Germline V CDR1 and CDR2: KGHDR, SFDVKD. V was cut by 5 bases and J by 0 bases, with 6 bases left in between. Here the CDR3 DNA reads TGTGCCACCAGTGGCAGTCCTAACTATGGCTACACCTTC. As protein: CATSGSPNYGYTF.

This clonotype was detected many times. This chain connects TRBV30 to TRBJ2-7; TRBD1 matches 11 bases. After removal of 4 bases from V and 2 bases from J, the junction contained 4 bases not matched to a gene. This CDR3 has 14 residues. The germline gives CDR1 GTSNPN, CDR2 SVGIG (reference sequence). CDR3 nucleotides: TGTGCCTGGACCTGGGGACAGGGGGCCTACGAGCAGTACTTC. Translation: CAWTWGQGAYEQYF.